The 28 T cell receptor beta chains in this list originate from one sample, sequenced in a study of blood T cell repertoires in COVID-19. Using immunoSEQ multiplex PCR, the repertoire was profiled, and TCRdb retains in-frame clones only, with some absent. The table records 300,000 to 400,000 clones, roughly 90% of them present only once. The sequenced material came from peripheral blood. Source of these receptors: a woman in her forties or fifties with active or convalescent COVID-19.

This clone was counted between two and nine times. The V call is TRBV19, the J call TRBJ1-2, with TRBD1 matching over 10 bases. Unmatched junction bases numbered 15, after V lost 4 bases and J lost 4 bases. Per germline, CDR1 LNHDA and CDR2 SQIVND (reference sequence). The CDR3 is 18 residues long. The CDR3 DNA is TGTGCCAGTAGTAAGTCTGACTTCGGGACAGGGGTTACCTATGGCTACACCTTC. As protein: CASSKSDFGTGVTYGYTF.

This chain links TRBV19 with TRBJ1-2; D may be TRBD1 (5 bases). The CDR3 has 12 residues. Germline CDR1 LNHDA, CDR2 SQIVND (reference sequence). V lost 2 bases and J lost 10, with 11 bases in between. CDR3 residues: CASSIREGIYTF. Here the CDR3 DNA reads TGTGCCAGTAGTATAAGGGAGGGGATCTACACCTTC.

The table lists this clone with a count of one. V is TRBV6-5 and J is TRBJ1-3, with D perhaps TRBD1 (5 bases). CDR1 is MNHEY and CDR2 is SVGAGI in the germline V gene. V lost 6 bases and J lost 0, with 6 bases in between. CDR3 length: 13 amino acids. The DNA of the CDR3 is TGTGCCAGCAGGACAGTCTCTGGAAACACCATATATTTT. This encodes CASRTVSGNTIYF.

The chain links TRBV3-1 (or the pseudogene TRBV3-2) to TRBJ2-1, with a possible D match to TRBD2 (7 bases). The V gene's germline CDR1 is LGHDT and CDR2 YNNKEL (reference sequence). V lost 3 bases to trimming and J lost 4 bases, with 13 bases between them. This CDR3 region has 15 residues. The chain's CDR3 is CASSHRGGLYNEQFF. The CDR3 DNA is TGTGCCAGCAGCCATCGCGGGGGCTTATACAATGAGCAGTTCTTC.

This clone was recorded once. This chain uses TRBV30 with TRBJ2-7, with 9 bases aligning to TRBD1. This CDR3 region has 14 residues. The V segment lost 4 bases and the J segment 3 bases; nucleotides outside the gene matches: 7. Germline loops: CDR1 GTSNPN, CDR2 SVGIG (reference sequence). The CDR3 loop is CAWKGTGWYYEQYF. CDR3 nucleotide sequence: TGTGCCTGGAAAGGGACAGGGTGGTACTACGAGCAGTACTTC. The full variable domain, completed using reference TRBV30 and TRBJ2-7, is SQTIHQWPATLVQPVGSPLSLECTVEGTSNPNLYWYRQAAGRGLQLLFYSVGIGQISSEVPQNLSASRPQDRQFILSSKKLLLSDSGFYLCAWKGTGWYYEQYFGPGTRLTVT.

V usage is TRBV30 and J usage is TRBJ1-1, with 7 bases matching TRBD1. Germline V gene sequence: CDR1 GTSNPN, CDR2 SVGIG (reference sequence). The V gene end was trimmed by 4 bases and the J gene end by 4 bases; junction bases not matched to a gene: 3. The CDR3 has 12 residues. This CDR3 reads CAWTPGGTEAFF. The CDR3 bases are TGTGCCTGGACCCCAGGGGGCACTGAAGCTTTCTTT. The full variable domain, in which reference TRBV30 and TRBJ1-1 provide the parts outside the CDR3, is SQTIHQWPATLVQPVGSPLSLECTVEGTSNPNLYWYRQAAGRGLQLLFYSVGIGQISSEVPQNLSASRPQDRQFILSSKKLLLSDSGFYLCAWTPGGTEAFFGQGTRLTVV.

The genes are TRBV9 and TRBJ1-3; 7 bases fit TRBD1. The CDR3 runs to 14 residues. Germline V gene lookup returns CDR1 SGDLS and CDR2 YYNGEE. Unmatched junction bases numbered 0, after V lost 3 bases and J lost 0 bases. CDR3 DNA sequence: TGTGCCAGCAGCGAGGGGGCCTCTGGAAACACCATATATTTT. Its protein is CASSEGASGNTIYF.

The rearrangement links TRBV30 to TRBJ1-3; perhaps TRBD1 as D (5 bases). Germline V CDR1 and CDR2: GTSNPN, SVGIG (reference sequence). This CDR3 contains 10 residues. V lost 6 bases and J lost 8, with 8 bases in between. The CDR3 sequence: CACAGHTIYF. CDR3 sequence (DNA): TGTGCCTGTGCGGGGCACACCATATATTTT.

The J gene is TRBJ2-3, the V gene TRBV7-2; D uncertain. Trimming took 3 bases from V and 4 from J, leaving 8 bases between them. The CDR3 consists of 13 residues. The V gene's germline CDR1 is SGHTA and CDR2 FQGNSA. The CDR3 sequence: CASSFGQADTQYF. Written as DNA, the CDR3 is TGTGCCAGCAGCTTCGGTCAGGCAGATACGCAGTATTTT. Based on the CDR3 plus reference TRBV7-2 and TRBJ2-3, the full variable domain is GAGVSQSPSNKVTEKGKDVELRCDPISGHTALYWYRQSLGQGLEFLIYFQGNSAPDKSGLPSDRFSAERTGGSVSTLTIQRTQQEDSAVYLCASSFGQADTQYFGPGTRLTVL.

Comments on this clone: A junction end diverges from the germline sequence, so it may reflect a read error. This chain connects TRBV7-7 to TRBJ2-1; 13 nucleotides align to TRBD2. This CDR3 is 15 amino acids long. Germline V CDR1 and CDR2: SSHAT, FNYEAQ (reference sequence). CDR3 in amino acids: CASSQLAGGVDEQFF. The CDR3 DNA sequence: TGTGCTAGCAGCCAACTAGCGGGAGGGGTGGATGAGCAGTTCTTC.

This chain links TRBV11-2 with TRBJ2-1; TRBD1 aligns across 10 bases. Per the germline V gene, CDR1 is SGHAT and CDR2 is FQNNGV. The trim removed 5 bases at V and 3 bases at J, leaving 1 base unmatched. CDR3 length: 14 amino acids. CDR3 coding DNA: TGTGCCAGCAGCGGACAGGGGGACTACAATGAGCAGTTCTTC. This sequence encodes CASSGQGDYNEQFF.

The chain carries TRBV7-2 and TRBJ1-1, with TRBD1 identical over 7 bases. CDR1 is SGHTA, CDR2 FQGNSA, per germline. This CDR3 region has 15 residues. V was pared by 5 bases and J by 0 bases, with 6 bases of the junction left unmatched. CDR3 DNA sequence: TGTGCCAGCAGCCGCGGGACAGCGATGAACACTGAAGCTTTCTTT. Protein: CASSRGTAMNTEAFF.

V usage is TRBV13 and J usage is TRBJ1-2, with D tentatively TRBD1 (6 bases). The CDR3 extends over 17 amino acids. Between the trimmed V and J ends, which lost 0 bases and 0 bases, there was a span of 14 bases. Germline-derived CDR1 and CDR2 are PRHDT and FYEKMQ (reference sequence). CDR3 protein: CASSLGLGTTANYGYTF. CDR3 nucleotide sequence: TGTGCCAGCAGCTTAGGCCTAGGGACAACAGCTAACTATGGCTACACCTTC.

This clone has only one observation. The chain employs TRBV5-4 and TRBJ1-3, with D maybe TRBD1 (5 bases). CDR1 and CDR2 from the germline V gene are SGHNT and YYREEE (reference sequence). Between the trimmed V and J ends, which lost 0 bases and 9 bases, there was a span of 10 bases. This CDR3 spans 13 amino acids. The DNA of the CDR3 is TGTGCCAGCAGCTTGGAAGGGGCAAGCACCATATATTTT. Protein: CASSLEGASTIYF. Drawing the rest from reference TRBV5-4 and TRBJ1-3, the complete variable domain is ETGVTQSPTHLIKTRGQQVTLRCSSQSGHNTVSWYQQALGQGPQFIFQYYREEENGRGNFPPRFSGLQFPNYSSELNVNALELDDSALYLCASSLEGASTIYFGEGSWLTVV.

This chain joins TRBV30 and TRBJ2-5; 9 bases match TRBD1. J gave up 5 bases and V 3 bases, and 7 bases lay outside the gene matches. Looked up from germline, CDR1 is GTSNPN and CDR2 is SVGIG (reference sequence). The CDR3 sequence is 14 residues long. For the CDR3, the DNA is TGTGCCTGGAGAACTACAGGGGGCGGGGAGACCCAGTACTTC. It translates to CAWRTTGGGETQYF.

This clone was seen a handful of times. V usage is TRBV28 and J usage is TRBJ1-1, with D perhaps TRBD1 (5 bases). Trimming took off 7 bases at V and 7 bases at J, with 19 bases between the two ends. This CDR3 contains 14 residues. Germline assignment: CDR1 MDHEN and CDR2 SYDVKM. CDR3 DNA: TGTGCCAGCACGGTATCAGGGCCCCAAGGTGAAGCTTTCTTT. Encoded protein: CASTVSGPQGEAFF.

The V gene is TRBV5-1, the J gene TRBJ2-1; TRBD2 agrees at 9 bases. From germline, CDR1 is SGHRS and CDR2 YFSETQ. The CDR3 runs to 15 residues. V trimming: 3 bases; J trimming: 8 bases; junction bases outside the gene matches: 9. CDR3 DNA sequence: TGCGCCAGCAGCTGGACTAGCGCGTCCTTGGATGAGCAGTTCTTC. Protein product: CASSWTSASLDEQFF. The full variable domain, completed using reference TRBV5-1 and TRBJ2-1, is KAGVTQTPRYLIKTRGQQVTLSCSPISGHRSVSWYQQTPGQGLQFLFEYFSETQRNKGNFPGRFSGRQFSNSRSEMNVSTLELGDSALYLCASSWTSASLDEQFFGPGTRLTVL.

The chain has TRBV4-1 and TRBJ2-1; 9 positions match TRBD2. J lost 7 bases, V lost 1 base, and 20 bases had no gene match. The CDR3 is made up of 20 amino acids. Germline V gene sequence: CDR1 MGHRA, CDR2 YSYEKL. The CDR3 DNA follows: TGCGCCAGCAGCCAAGGACGGGTCACAACCGGGACTAGCTTCATTAATGAGCAGTTCTTC. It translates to CASSQGRVTTGTSFINEQFF.

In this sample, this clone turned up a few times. The CDR3 loop is CASSAAGTGIGGYGYTF. In DNA form, the CDR3 reads TGTGCCAGCAGTGCGGCCGGGACAGGGATCGGAGGCTATGGCTACACCTTC. This chain connects TRBV28 to TRBJ1-2, with 9 bases that match TRBD1. Trimming cost V 5 bases and J 4 bases; bases outside gene matches: 14. The CDR3 length is 17 residues. The germline V gene encodes CDR1 MDHEN and CDR2 SYDVKM.

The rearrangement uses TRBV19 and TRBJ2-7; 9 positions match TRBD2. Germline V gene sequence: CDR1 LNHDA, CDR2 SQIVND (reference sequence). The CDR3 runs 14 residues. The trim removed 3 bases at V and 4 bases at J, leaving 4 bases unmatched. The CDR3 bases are TGTGCCAGTAGTATGGCGGGGGGGCCGTACGAGCAGTACTTC. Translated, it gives CASSMAGGPYEQYF. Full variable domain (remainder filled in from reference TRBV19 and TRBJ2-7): DGGITQSPKYLFRKEGQNVTLSCEQNLNHDAMYWYRQDPGQGLRLIYYSQIVNDFQKGDIAEGYSVSREKKESFPLTVTSAQKNPTAFYLCASSMAGGPYEQYFGPGTRLTVT.

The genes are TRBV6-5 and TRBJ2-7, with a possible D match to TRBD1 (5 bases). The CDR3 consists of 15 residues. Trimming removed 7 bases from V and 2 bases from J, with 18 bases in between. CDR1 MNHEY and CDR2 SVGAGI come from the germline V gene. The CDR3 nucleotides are TGTGCCAGCATCCAGGCAAGGACATTCCCCTACGAGCAGTACTTC. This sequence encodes CASIQARTFPYEQYF.

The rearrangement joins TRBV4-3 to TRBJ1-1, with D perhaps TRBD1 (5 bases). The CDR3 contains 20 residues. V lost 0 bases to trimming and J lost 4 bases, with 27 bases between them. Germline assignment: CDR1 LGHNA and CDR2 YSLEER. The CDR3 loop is CASSQDMGSVRGRRATEAFF. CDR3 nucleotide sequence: TGCGCCAGCAGCCAAGATATGGGCTCCGTAAGGGGTCGGCGCGCCACTGAAGCTTTCTTT.

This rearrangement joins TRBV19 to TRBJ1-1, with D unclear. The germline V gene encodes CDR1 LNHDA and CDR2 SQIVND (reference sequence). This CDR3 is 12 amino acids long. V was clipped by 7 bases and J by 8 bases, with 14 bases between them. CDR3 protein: CASKFQSGEAFF. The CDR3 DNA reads TGTGCCAGTAAGTTCCAGAGCGGGGAAGCTTTCTTT.

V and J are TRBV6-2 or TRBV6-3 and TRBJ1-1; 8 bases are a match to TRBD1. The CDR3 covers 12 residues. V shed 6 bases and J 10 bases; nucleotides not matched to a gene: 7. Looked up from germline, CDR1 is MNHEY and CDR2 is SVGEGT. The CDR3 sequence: CASSARGRGAFF. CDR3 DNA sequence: TGTGCCAGCAGCGCCAGGGGGCGTGGAGCTTTCTTT.

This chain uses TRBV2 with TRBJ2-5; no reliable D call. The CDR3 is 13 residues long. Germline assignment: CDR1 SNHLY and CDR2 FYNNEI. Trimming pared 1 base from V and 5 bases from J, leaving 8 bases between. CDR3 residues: CASSEGARETQYF. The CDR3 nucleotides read TGTGCCAGCAGTGAAGGGGCCCGGGAGACCCAGTACTTC.

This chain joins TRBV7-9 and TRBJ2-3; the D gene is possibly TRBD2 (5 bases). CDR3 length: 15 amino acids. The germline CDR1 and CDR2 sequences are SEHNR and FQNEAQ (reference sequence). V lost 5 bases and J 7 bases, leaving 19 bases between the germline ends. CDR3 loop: CASSPRLEDVNTQYF. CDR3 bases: TGTGCCAGCAGCCCTCGATTGGAGGATGTGAATACGCAGTATTTT.

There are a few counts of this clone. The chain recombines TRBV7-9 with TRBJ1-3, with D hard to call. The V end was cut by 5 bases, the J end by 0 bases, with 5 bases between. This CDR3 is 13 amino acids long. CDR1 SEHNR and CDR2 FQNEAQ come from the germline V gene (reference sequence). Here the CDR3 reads CASSPSSGNTIYF. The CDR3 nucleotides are TGTGCCAGCAGCCCTAGCTCTGGAAACACCATATATTTT.

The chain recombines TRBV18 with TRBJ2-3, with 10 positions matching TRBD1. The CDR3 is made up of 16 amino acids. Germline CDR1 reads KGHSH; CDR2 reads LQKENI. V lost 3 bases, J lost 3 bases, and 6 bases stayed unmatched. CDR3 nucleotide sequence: TGTGCCAGCTCACCGCAGTGGGACAGGGGAACAGATACGCAGTATTTT. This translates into CASSPQWDRGTDTQYF.